This paragraph covers one TCR beta chain sequence. The data were taken from a study of blood T cell repertoires in COVID-19. Study-level information: The United States, Italy and Spain supplied acute and convalescent COVID-19 samples. T cells, B-cell-depleted T cells, or PBMCs supplied cDNA or gDNA.

This CDR3 region has 15 residues. Losses at the gene ends were 4 bases for V and 2 bases for J; bases not matched to a gene: 5. Germline assignment: CDR1 LNHDA and CDR2 SQIVND (reference sequence). In the original analysis: Amplification of reference gene primers was used by the study to estimate nucleated cell counts. Assay: immunoSEQ multiplex PCR; the TCRdb copy retains only in-frame clones and omits some. The V and J calls and clone size are taken from that table; D and trimming were inferred from the DNA. The table includes roughly 250,000 clones, around 80% detected once. Specimen: peripheral blood. The chain is built from TRBV19 and TRBJ2-1, with TRBD1 matching over 7 bases. The clonotype originates from a woman of 80 years or more with acute or convalescent COVID-19. The CDR3 loop is CASSNDRVAYNEQFF. The CDR3 DNA sequence: TGTGCCAGTAGTAACGACAGGGTTGCCTACAATGAGCAGTTCTTC. Supplemented by reference TRBV19 and TRBJ2-1, the full variable domain reads DGGITQSPKYLFRKEGQNVTLSCEQNLNHDAMYWYRQDPGQGLRLIYYSQIVNDFQKGDIAEGYSVSREKKESFPLTVTSAQKNPTAFYLCASSNDRVAYNEQFFGPGTRLTVL.